A selection of T cell receptor beta chains follows, all from one sample in a study of CD8+ T cells in alopecia areata. TCRdb keeps only in-frame clones here, not all; method: immunoSEQ multiplex PCR. This sample yields some 170,000 clones, of which approximately 65% are seen a single time; about an eighth belongs to the top ten. This material consisted of CD8+ T cells sorted from blood, taken at week 0. These TCRs come from a human donor with alopecia areata. CDR3s include the opening cysteine and the closing phenylalanine or tryptophan. The D gene is left open where the match is weak. Where a row states a size, it is once, few, many or the class of an expanded clone; other rows omit it.

d_call	clone_size	j_call	v_call	cdr3_aa	cdr3_nt
TRBD1	.	TRBJ1-1	TRBV6-5	CASSYKRQGEAFF	TGTGCCAGCAGTTACAAAAGACAGGGCGAGGCTTTCTTT
TRBD2	.	TRBJ2-3	TRBV7-6	CASSPTGGGATDTQYF	TGTGCCAGCAGTCCCACGGGCGGGGGGGCAACAGATACGCAGTATTTT
.	.	TRBJ2-3	TRBV29-1	CSGGRATDTQYF	TGCAGCGGTGGCAGGGCGACAGATACGCAGTATTTT
.	.	TRBJ1-1	TRBV29-1	CSVDSGTRRTEAFF	TGCAGCGTTGACTCCGGGACCCGTCGGACTGAAGCTTTCTTT
TRBD1	.	TRBJ1-5	TRBV9	CASSVGRDSQPQHF	TGTGCCAGCAGCGTAGGCAGGGACAGTCAGCCCCAGCATTTT
.	.	TRBJ1-2	TRBV30	CAWEGPRSFNYGYTF	TGTGCCTGGGAAGGACCTCGATCCTTTAACTATGGCTACACCTTC
.	.	TRBJ2-1	TRBV23-1	CASSQIWAESYNEQFF	TGCGCCAGCAGTCAAATTTGGGCGGAATCCTACAATGAGCAGTTCTTC
.	.	TRBJ2-7	TRBV12-5	CASGQGSSGEYEQYF	TGTGCTAGTGGACAGGGCTCGTCTGGAGAGTACGAGCAGTACTTC
.	.	TRBJ2-3	TRBV27	CASSLSVVPAADTQYF	TGTGCCAGCAGTTTATCGGTAGTCCCGGCAGCAGATACGCAGTATTTT
.	.	TRBJ2-6	TRBV30	CAWRHSSSGANVLTF	TGTGCCTGGAGGCACAGTAGCTCTGGGGCCAACGTCCTGACTTTC
.	few	TRBJ2-7	TRBV27	CASARGDYEQYF	TGTGCCAGCGCGAGGGGTGACTACGAGCAGTACTTC
.	.	TRBJ2-2	TRBV5-4	CASSPGTFNTGELFF	TGTGCCAGCAGCCCCGGGACATTTAACACCGGGGAGCTGTTTTTT
.	.	TRBJ2-1	TRBV29-1	CSVEKYPEQFF	TGCAGCGTTGAAAAGTACCCTGAGCAGTTCTTC
.	few	TRBJ2-7	TRBV13	CASSAGFTYEQYF	TGTGCCAGCAGCGCGGGATTTACCTACGAGCAGTACTTC
.	.	TRBJ2-7	TRBV7-9	CASSSATRTVHEQYF	TGTGCCAGCAGCTCCGCAACCAGGACAGTCCACGAGCAGTACTTC
.	.	TRBJ2-3	TRBV6-1	CASRVNPRYTDTQYF	TGTGCCAGCCGGGTTAACCCCAGATACACAGATACGCAGTATTTT
TRBD1	once	TRBJ1-1	TRBV6-5	CASSYGGQAILEAFF	TGTGCCAGCAGTTACGGGGGACAGGCAATACTTGAAGCTTTCTTT
.	few	TRBJ1-1	TRBV6-6	CASSTGTGTEAFF	TGTGCCAGCAGCACCGGAACAGGAACTGAAGCTTTCTTT
TRBD1	.	TRBJ2-6	TRBV5-1	CASSLEVKAEDRISSGANVLTF	TGCGCCAGCAGCTTGGAGGTAAAAGCGGAGGACAGGATATCCTCTGGGGCCAACGTCCTGACTTTC
.	.	TRBJ2-7	TRBV5-1	CASSLAGQNDEQYF	TGCGCCAGCAGCTTGGCGGGACAAAATGACGAGCAGTACTTC
.	.	TRBJ1-1	TRBV18	CASSPYTVTAEAFF	TGTGCCAGCTCACCATACACCGTTACGGCTGAAGCTTTCTTT
.	few	TRBJ1-1	TRBV7-8	CASSFDSEAFF	TGTGCCAGCAGCTTTGACAGCGAAGCTTTCTTT
.	few	TRBJ1-6	TRBV7-8	CASSLVRESPLHF	TGTGCCAGCAGCTTAGTCCGAGAATCACCCCTCCACTTT
.	.	TRBJ2-7	TRBV29-1	CSVETGSYEQYF	TGCAGCGTTGAGACGGGTTCCTACGAGCAGTACTTC
.	.	TRBJ2-3	TRBV30	CAWSEEQSLGADTQYF	TGTGCCTGGAGCGAAGAACAGAGTCTTGGGGCAGATACGCAGTATTTT
TRBD1	.	TRBJ1-2	TRBV29-1	CSVEGPGQGLYGYTF	TGCAGCGTTGAAGGGCCGGGACAGGGGCTCTATGGCTACACCTTC
TRBD1	.	TRBJ2-6	TRBV29-1	CSVYARGTGANVLTF	TGCAGCGTTTATGCCAGGGGGACTGGGGCCAACGTCCTGACTTTC
.	.	TRBJ2-2	TRBV9	CASSGAGELFF	TGTGCCAGCAGCGGTGCCGGGGAGCTGTTTTTT
.	.	TRBJ1-2	TRBV7-9	CASSSQGGYTF	TGTGCCAGCAGCTCCCAGGGGGGCTACACCTTC
TRBD2	.	TRBJ2-2	TRBV9	CASGTSANTGELFF	TGTGCCAGCGGGACTAGCGCTAACACCGGGGAGCTGTTTTTT
TRBD2	.	TRBJ2-7	TRBV5-4	CASSQSGGASSYEQYF	TGTGCCAGCAGCCAGAGCGGGGGGGCCTCGAGCTACGAGCAGTACTTC
TRBD1	.	TRBJ2-7	TRBV5-5	CASSPTGGRDEQYF	TGTGCCAGCAGCCCGACAGGGGGGAGGGACGAGCAGTACTTC
.	.	TRBJ1-2	TRBV9	CASSVRGQGYGYTF	TGTGCCAGCAGCGTTCGGGGGCAAGGCTATGGCTACACCTTC
.	.	TRBJ2-2	TRBV2	CASSGETGNTGELFF	TGTGCCAGCAGCGGAGAGACAGGGAACACCGGGGAGCTGTTTTTT
.	.	TRBJ1-5	TRBV27	CASSSRPGHFSNQPQHF	TGTGCCAGCAGTTCCCGGCCGGGACATTTTAGCAATCAGCCCCAGCATTTT
TRBD1	.	TRBJ1-1	TRBV2	CASEGQGAEAFF	TGTGCCAGCGAAGGACAGGGGGCTGAAGCTTTCTTT
TRBD2	.	TRBJ2-3	TRBV4-2	CASSQRAGGADTQYF	TGTGCCAGCAGCCAAAGGGCGGGGGGGGCAGATACGCAGTATTTT
.	.	TRBJ2-7	TRBV6-5	CASSYSGEQYF	TGTGCCAGCAGTTACTCGGGCGAGCAGTACTTC
TRBD1	.	TRBJ1-1	TRBV30	CAWTSGTGTEAFF	TGTGCCTGGACGTCGGGGACAGGCACTGAAGCTTTCTTT
TRBD1	.	TRBJ2-3	TRBV6-5	CASSSTGDTQYF	TGTGCCAGCAGTTCGACAGGGGATACGCAGTATTTT